This paragraph reports one TCR beta chain. What this receptor recognizes is not known. No quality values exist for individual bases; no much larger clone is one base distant. TCRbeta CDR3 regions were immunosequenced from genomic DNA with the immunoSEQ Assay. Genomic DNA was amplified by bias-controlled multiplex PCR before high-throughput sequencing. The published analysis was carried out like this. To quantify the absolute abundance of each unique TCRbeta CDR3 region, the sequences were collapsed and filtered. Clonality, defined as 1 minus Pielou's evenness, was calculated using productive rearrangements only. Clones with significantly greater frequencies in on-treatment versus baseline samples were identified using a previously published method. Sourced from immuneACCESS, this table was stored by TCRdb with only in-frame sequences that have V and J called. A share of the clones is absent; for the studies checked, an unresolved V gene accounts for under half, and the remainder has no known explanation. Clone size and the V and J calls come from that table; the DNA yielded D and trimming. Here the sample has roughly 30,000 clones; nearly 85% occur a single time. About 15% of the sample lies in the top ten.

These data originate in a study of sequential checkpoint blockade in melanoma (dated by TCRdb to the late 2010s). For the wider study: In a 1:1 randomization, patients received either first-line nivolumab then ipilimumab (arm A) or ipilimumab then nivolumab (arm B). Maintenance nivolumab came after both trial sequences. Study-wide findings and limitations: Larger, independent patient cohorts are needed to validate the response-prediction model that combines TCR metrics and mutation burden.

What this sample's treatment or condition label stands for: randomized to nivolumab then ipilimumab (arm A) or the reverse (arm B). Prior DNA-damaging chemotherapy had not been received by any trial patient. On a FACS Aria II flow cytometer, live CD3+CD8+ cells that were negative for CD19 and CD56 were sorted from thawed PBMCs. The samples were obtained from melanoma patients enrolled in CheckMate 064, an open-label, randomized phase II trial testing sequential checkpoint blockade. Leukapheresis was used to collect peripheral blood mononuclear cells, which were then purified with Ficoll-Paque and frozen in human serum with about 9.3% DMSO. Immediately after sorting, the purity of sorted blood CD3+CD8+ cells was verified to be >95%, after which DNA was extracted. Trimming removed 6 bases from V and 6 bases from J; the gene matches leave 13 bases unexplained. Including cysteine and phenylalanine, the CDR3 has 15 amino acids. Just the 45-base CDR3 DNA is kept, in frame starting at base 1. For CDR1 and CDR2, the germline V gene lists MDHEN and SYDVKM.

The specimen comprised CD8+ T cells sorted from blood (inferred from file names), sampled from a patient given nivolumab and ipilimumab in sequence. The sequence joins TRBV28 to TRBJ2-7, with 8 bases aligning to TRBD2. This receptor was identified in a human donor with melanoma. The CDR3 reads as follows: CASSPGGLAYIEQYF. The nucleotide sequence reads TGTGCCAGCAGCCCAGGCGGACTAGCCTACATCGAGCAGTACTTC. The full variable domain, completed from the reference TRBV28 and TRBJ2-7 proteins outside the CDR3, reads DVKVTQSSRYLVKRTGEKVFLECVQDMDHENMFWYRQDPGLGLRLIYFSYDVKMKEKGDIPEGYSVSREKKERFSLILESASTNQTSMYLCASSPGGLAYIEQYFGPGTRLTVT.